These T cell receptor beta chains were read from a single sample in a study of T cells expressing NK-cell markers. TCRdb re-called the 5' RACE reads and catalogs CDR3 proteins one per entry, DNA excluded. Its table records some 460,000 distinct CDR3 sequences. The sequencing sample was made of blood T cells: a sorted CD56 or NKG2C T cell subset, CD4+ or CD8+ T cells, or bulk PBMC T cells (not recorded which). Receptors were obtained from a woman aged 45-65 years in good health. The CDR3 runs from the conserved cysteine through the conserved F or W. Fields, in order: V gene, J gene, CDR3 protein.

TRBV11-2,TRBJ2-3,CASSPQGRLSTDTQYF
TRBV20-1,TRBJ1-1,CSARVTEGIMNTEAFF
TRBV11-2,TRBJ2-1,CASSPHYGDAYNEQFF
TRBV30,TRBJ2-2,CAWRTGSATGELFF
TRBV27,TRBJ2-1,CASQGLAGLPPNEQFF
TRBV24-1,TRBJ1-5,CAAICRDVLNQPQHF
TRBV20-1,TRBJ1-3,CSAHQGGNTIYF
TRBV12-3/TRBV12-4,TRBJ1-5,CASSFWQGNQPQHF
TRBV3-1,TRBJ2-5,CASSQARWVQETQYF
TRBV7-6,TRBJ2-5,CASSLKRAQETQYF
TRBV7-8,TRBJ1-4,CASSLRQRSTNEKLFF